The 20 T cell receptor beta chains in this list originate from one sample, sequenced in a study of human T cells and chemical hapten exposure. Before extraction, the whole blood was not fractionated, and total RNA was taken from it. One entry per CDR3 protein, called by TCRdb with MiXCR from the 5' RACE reads. The table records 130,000 or so distinct CDR3 sequences, about 4.3% of them present only once. These receptor sequences come from a female donor in good health.

In this sample, this clonotype turned up many times. V usage is TRBV18 and J usage is TRBJ2-7; 9 bases are shared with TRBD1. Germline-derived CDR1 and CDR2 are KGHSH and LQKENI. This CDR3 contains 16 residues. The junction had 10 bases not matched to a gene; V was cut back by 3 bases and J by 4 bases. Here the CDR3 reads CASSPYGPGQGYEQYF. The CDR3 DNA is TGTGCCAGCTCACCTTACGGACCGGGACAGGGATACGAGCAGTACTTC. The full variable domain, in which reference TRBV18 and TRBJ2-7 provide the parts outside the CDR3, is NAGVMQNPRHLVRRRGQEARLRCSPMKGHSHVYWYRQLPEEGLKFMVYLQKENIIDESGMPKERFSAEFPKEGPSILRIQQVVRGDSAAYFCASSPYGPGQGYEQYFGPGTRLTVT.

This clonotype was counted at least ten times. V and J are TRBV12-3 or TRBV12-4 and TRBJ2-3, with TRBD2 as a possible D gene (6 bases). CDR3 length: 15 residues. V lost 8 bases and J lost 0, with 15 bases in between. CDR3 in amino acids: CASRGKTTSTDTQYF. The CDR3 coding sequence is TGTGCCAGCCGCGGGAAAACAACTAGCACAGATACGCAGTATTTT.

This clonotype was counted at least ten times. The CDR3 here is CAWSFMGGGSGELFF. The CDR3 DNA is TGTGCCTGGAGTTTCATGGGTGGGGGGTCCGGGGAGCTGTTTTTT. The chain carries TRBV30 and TRBJ2-2; maybe TRBD2 (6 bases). Germline V CDR1 and CDR2: GTSNPN, SVGIG (reference sequence). This CDR3 has 15 residues. V lost 2 bases and J lost 6, with 16 bases in between.

The table lists this clonotype with many counts. The chain joins TRBV7-8 to TRBJ2-3; 9 bases are shared with TRBD2. Germline trimming cut 4 bases from V and 6 bases from J; bases unmatched to any gene: 11. In germline, CDR1 is SGHVS, CDR2 FQNEAQ. There are 16 residues in the CDR3. CDR3 sequence (DNA): TGTGCCAGCAGCTGGGGTGGAGGCGGGGGGGCGGATACGCAGTATTTT. Amino acids: CASSWGGGGGADTQYF.

Ten or more counts support this clonotype. The CDR3 nucleotides read TGTGCCAGCAGCTTAATGGGCGGGTATGGCTACACCTTC. Encoded protein: CASSLMGGYGYTF. V is TRBV7-3 and J is TRBJ1-2, with no clear D. Trimming left V 1 base short and J 5 bases short, with 8 bases between. The CDR3 has 13 residues. The germline V gene has CDR1 SGHTA and CDR2 FQGTGA. The entire variable domain, with the rest obtained from reference TRBV7-3 and TRBJ1-2, is as follows: GAGVSQTPSNKVTEKGKYVELRCDPISGHTALYWYRQSLGQGPEFLIYFQGTGAADDSGLPNDRFFAVRPEGSVSTLKIQRTERGDSAVYLCASSLMGGYGYTFGSGTRLTVV.

This clonotype has ten or more counts. The chain has TRBV25-1 and TRBJ1-2; D is possibly TRBD1 (6 bases). Trimming removed 3 bases from V and 1 base from J, with 9 bases in between. CDR1 and CDR2 from the germline V gene are MGHDK and SYGVNS. CDR3 length: 14 amino acids. In nucleotides, the CDR3 is TGTGCCAGCAGTGATTGGACAGATAACTATGGCTACACCTTC. Translating it yields CASSDWTDNYGYTF.

This clonotype was picked up a small number of times. The chain combines TRBV5-1 with TRBJ2-3; D is perhaps TRBD1 (6 bases). Germline loops: CDR1 SGHRS, CDR2 YFSETQ. V lost 0 bases to trimming and J lost 4 bases, with 9 bases between them. CDR3 size: 14 residues. CDR3 sequence reads: CASSLGGPPDTQYF. The CDR3 DNA reads as TGCGCCAGCAGCTTGGGGGGGCCCCCAGATACGCAGTATTTT.

This clonotype has a count of ten or more. The chain recombines TRBV3-1 with TRBJ1-2; D is possibly TRBD1 (5 bases). Germline V gene lookup returns CDR1 LGHDT and CDR2 YNNKEL (reference sequence). The V and J ends lost 2 bases and 4 bases respectively, with 14 bases between them. The CDR3 consists of 15 residues. The CDR3: CASSQMRIRGYGYTF. For the CDR3, the DNA is TGTGCCAGCAGCCAAATGAGGATAAGGGGCTATGGCTACACCTTC. Looking up the rest from reference TRBV3-1 and TRBJ1-2 gives the full variable domain: DTAVSQTPKYLVTQMGNDKSIKCEQNLGHDTMYWYKQDSKKFLKIMFSYNNKELIINETVPNRFSPKSPDKAHLNLHINSLELGDSAVYFCASSQMRIRGYGYTFGSGTRLTVV.

This clonotype was detected only a few times. The chain employs TRBV5-1 and TRBJ2-2; D possibly uses TRBD1 or TRBD2 (5 bases each). Germline values: CDR1 SGHRS, CDR2 YFSETQ. Trimming removed 4 bases from V and 5 bases from J, with 15 bases in between. The CDR3 is 15 amino acids. The CDR3 sequence: CASSQNPRETGELFF. The CDR3 DNA sequence: TGCGCCAGCAGCCAGAACCCCAGGGAGACCGGGGAGCTGTTTTTT.

This clonotype came up many times. This chain connects TRBV6-2 or TRBV6-3 to TRBJ2-4, with unresolved D. The CDR3 runs to 12 residues. Deletions cut 5 bases from V and 11 bases from J, with 13 bases between. Looked up from germline, CDR1 is MNHEY and CDR2 is SVGEGT. The CDR3 DNA follows: TGTGCCAGCAGTCCCTTCCCTACCTTTCAGTACTTC. It yields the protein CASSPFPTFQYF.

This chain links TRBV28 with TRBJ2-6; D call uncertain. Trimming shortened V by 6 bases and J by 3 bases, and 12 bases separated the two germline ends. Per germline, CDR1 MDHEN and CDR2 SYDVKM. The CDR3 extends over 15 amino acids. The CDR3 DNA is TGTGCCAGCAGCCCCCCGGGCATTGGGGCCAACGTCCTGACTTTC. Its translation is CASSPPGIGANVLTF.

The sample holds many counts of this clonotype. A read error may account for a junction end that differs from germline. The chain joins TRBV7-8 to TRBJ1-5; 10 bases match TRBD1. The CDR3 runs to 16 residues. Germline CDR1 and CDR2: SGHVS and FQNEAQ. The CDR3 DNA reads as TGTGCCAGCAGCCTAGCCGACAGGGGGCGGAATCAGCCCCAGCATTTT. As protein: CASSLADRGRNQPQHF.

V gene TRBV6-2 or TRBV6-3 combines with J gene TRBJ2-1; D unresolved. V lost 4 bases and J lost 1, with 8 bases in between. Germline CDR1 reads MNHEY; CDR2 reads SVGEGT. The CDR3 sequence is 14 residues long. This CDR3 is CASSFYSSYNEQFF. The CDR3 DNA follows: TGTGCCAGCAGTTTCTACTCGTCCTACAATGAGCAGTTCTTC.

This clonotype occurred a few times. This chain links TRBV12-3 or TRBV12-4 with TRBJ2-6, with TRBD1 as a possible D gene (6 bases). The CDR3 is made up of 18 amino acids. Between the trimmed V and J ends, which lost 5 bases and 3 bases, there was a span of 20 bases. CDR3: CASSPTRAGAGGANVLTF. CDR3 DNA sequence: TGTGCCAGCAGTCCTACCCGGGCAGGGGCTGGTGGGGCCAACGTCCTGACTTTC.

This clonotype has a count of ten or more. The chain combines TRBV13 with TRBJ2-3, with TRBD1 identical over 12 bases. Losses at the gene ends were 5 bases for V and 1 base for J; bases not matched to a gene: 10. The CDR3 spans 18 residues. Germline values: CDR1 PRHDT, CDR2 FYEKMQ (reference sequence). CDR3 sequence (DNA): TGTGCCAGCAGCCCAGAAACCGGGACAGGGGGCCGCACAGATACGCAGTATTTT. This encodes CASSPETGTGGRTDTQYF.

This clonotype was counted ten times or more. CDR3 sequence (DNA): TGTGCCAGCAGCTTTAGACCGAACACTGAAGCTTTCTTT. Residues: CASSFRPNTEAFF. This chain joins TRBV7-3 and TRBJ1-1; D remains ambiguous. This CDR3 comprises 13 residues. Trimming removed 3 bases at V and 1 base at J, with 6 bases between. In germline, CDR1 is SGHTA, CDR2 FQGTGA.

This clonotype was found many times. The chain has TRBV5-1 and TRBJ2-1; 10 bases fit TRBD2. Germline CDR1 reads SGHRS; CDR2 reads YFSETQ. Losses at the gene ends were 4 bases for V and 7 bases for J; bases not matched to a gene: 2. This CDR3 has 13 amino acids. The CDR3 here is CASSPGLANEQFF. The CDR3 DNA is TGCGCCAGCAGCCCGGGACTAGCGAATGAGCAGTTCTTC.

In this sample, this clonotype turned up many times. The chain combines TRBV7-9 with TRBJ2-1; weak D call: TRBD2 (5 bases). CDR1 is SEHNR and CDR2 is FQNEAQ in the germline V gene (reference sequence). CDR3 size: 13 residues. The V and J ends lost 2 bases and 5 bases respectively, with 7 bases between them. CDR3 amino acids: CASSLPGNNEQFF. The CDR3, as DNA: TGTGCCAGCAGCTTACCCGGGAACAATGAGCAGTTCTTC.

At least ten counts were recorded for this clonotype. The chain links TRBV19 to TRBJ2-7, with 10 bases fitting TRBD1. The CDR3 covers 16 residues. V was clipped by 3 bases and J by 2 bases; unmatched bases: 7. The germline CDR1 and CDR2 sequences are LNHDA and SQIVND (reference sequence). The CDR3 DNA sequence: TGTGCCAGTAGTATTCGACAGGGGGCGACGCCCTACGAGCAGTACTTC. This sequence encodes CASSIRQGATPYEQYF.

This clonotype was seen at least ten times. The CDR3 sequence is CAISESETGGEKLFF. The CDR3 DNA reads TGTGCCATCAGTGAGTCGGAGACAGGGGGTGAAAAACTGTTTTTT. V and J are TRBV10-3 and TRBJ1-4; TRBD1 aligns across 9 bases. This CDR3 comprises 15 residues. J was trimmed by 7 bases and V by 0 bases; bases with no gene match: 3. Germline V gene lookup returns CDR1 ENHRY and CDR2 SYGVKD.